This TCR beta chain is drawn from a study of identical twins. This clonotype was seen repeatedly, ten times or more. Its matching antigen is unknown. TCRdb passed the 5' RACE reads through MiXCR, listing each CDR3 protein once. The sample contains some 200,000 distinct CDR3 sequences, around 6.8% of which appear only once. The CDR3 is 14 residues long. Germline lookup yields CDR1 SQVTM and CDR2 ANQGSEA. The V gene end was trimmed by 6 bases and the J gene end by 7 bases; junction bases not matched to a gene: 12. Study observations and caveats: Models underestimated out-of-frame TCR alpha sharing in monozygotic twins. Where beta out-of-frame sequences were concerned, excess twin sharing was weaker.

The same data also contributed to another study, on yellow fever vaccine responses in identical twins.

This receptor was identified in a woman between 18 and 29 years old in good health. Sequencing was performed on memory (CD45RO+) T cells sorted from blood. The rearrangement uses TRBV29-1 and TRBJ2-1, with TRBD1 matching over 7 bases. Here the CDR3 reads CSVGAGTVSNEQFF. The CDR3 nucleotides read TGCAGCGTGGGAGCCGGGACAGTCTCTAATGAGCAGTTCTTC.